These 19 T cell receptor beta chains were all obtained from the same sample, sequenced in a study of control samples from healthy donors and cancer patients (TCRdb year 2020). Libraries were prepared through the immunoSEQ multiplex PCR assay. TCRdb re-hosts the immuneACCESS table, in-frame sequences only. Its copies lack some clones; in the studies checked, an unresolved V gene accounts for under half of them, and the cause for the rest is not known. This sample comprises 140,000 to 150,000 clones, about nine tenths of them detected only once. Together, the top ten hold roughly 5% of the sample. The source material was blood. The origin of the receptors is a man aged 30 to 45 in good health.

This rearrangement joins TRBV2 to TRBJ1-6; D is undetermined. Per germline, CDR1 SNHLY and CDR2 FYNNEI. This CDR3 is built from 14 residues. V was trimmed by 3 bases and J by 9 bases, leaving 12 bases between them. For the CDR3, the DNA is TGTGCCAGCAGTGATAACCGGGGAGTTTCACCCCTCCACTTT. It yields the protein CASSDNRGVSPLHF.

The chain uses TRBV4-2 and TRBJ1-5; 7 bases map to TRBD1. V was pared by 0 bases and J by 2 bases, with 7 bases of the junction left unmatched. The CDR3 spans 17 residues. Germline loops: CDR1 LGHNA, CDR2 YNFKEQ. CDR3 DNA sequence: TGTGCCAGCAGCCAAGATCGGGAGGGGGCGGGCAATCAGCCCCAGCATTTT. It is translated as CASSQDREGAGNQPQHF.

DNA for the CDR3: TGCGCCAGCAGCCTGGGGAGCTCCTACGAGCAGTACTTC. This sequence encodes CASSLGSSYEQYF. This chain links TRBV5-1 with TRBJ2-7, with D perhaps TRBD2 (5 bases). The V gene's germline CDR1 is SGHRS and CDR2 YFSETQ. The V end lost 4 bases, the J end lost 0 bases, and 8 bases lay between the germline ends. CDR3 length: 13 amino acids.

The chain joins TRBV7-2 to TRBJ2-6; D is ambiguous. V was cut by 5 bases and J by 0 bases, with 8 bases left in between. Per the germline V gene, CDR1 is SGHTA and CDR2 is FQGNSA. The CDR3 is 15 residues long. CDR3 nucleotide sequence: TGTGCCAGCAGCCCAGGACCCTCTGGGGCCAACGTCCTGACTTTC. Translated, it gives CASSPGPSGANVLTF.

The sample holds one count of this clone. This rearrangement joins TRBV5-1 to TRBJ1-3; D gene unclear. V lost 0 bases, J lost 4 bases, and 20 bases lay in between. The CDR3 runs to 18 residues. Germline V lookup: CDR1 SGHRS, CDR2 YFSETQ. The CDR3 protein is CASSLGWTDTASGNTIYF. In DNA form, the CDR3 reads TGCGCCAGCAGCTTGGGTTGGACCGACACCGCGTCGGGAAACACCATATATTTT.

The chain combines TRBV5-8 with TRBJ1-1, with 8 bases identical to TRBD1. Germline assignment: CDR1 SGHTS and CDR2 YDEGEE. The CDR3 runs 15 residues. V trimming: 3 bases; J trimming: 1 base; junction bases outside the gene matches: 5. CDR3 in amino acids: CASSSRTGTNTEAFF. As DNA, the CDR3 is TGTGCCAGCAGCTCGCGGACAGGGACGAACACTGAAGCTTTCTTT.

This sequence joins TRBV19 and TRBJ2-3, with a weak D call TRBD2 (6 bases). CDR3 length: 11 residues. V gave up 8 bases and J gave up 6 bases, with 9 bases separating them. CDR1 is LNHDA and CDR2 is SQIVND in the germline V gene (reference sequence). The CDR3 bases are TGTGCCAGTGGGAGGTTGGATACGCAGTATTTT. Translating it yields CASGRLDTQYF.

The chain couples TRBV11-1 to TRBJ2-1; D ambiguous. The ends were cut back, 5 bases at V and 2 bases at J, with 13 bases in the middle. Germline CDR1 is SGHAT and CDR2 is FQDESV (reference sequence). This CDR3 spans 15 amino acids. The CDR3 DNA reads as TGTGCCAGCAGCCGGGCCCGGGTCCCCTACAATGAGCAGTTCTTC. Residues: CASSRARVPYNEQFF.

This chain joins TRBV5-4 and TRBJ2-7, with D possibly matching TRBD1 (5 bases). The CDR3 is made up of 18 amino acids. Germline V gene lookup returns CDR1 SGHNT and CDR2 YYREEE (reference sequence). V lost 4 bases, J lost 3 bases, and 26 bases lay in between. CDR3 in DNA: TGTGCCAGCAGCCTAATCGATACAGGTCCGGTTAGGATCTACGAGCAGTACTTC. Residues: CASSLIDTGPVRIYEQYF. Full variable domain (rest looked up from reference TRBV5-4 and TRBJ2-7): ETGVTQSPTHLIKTRGQQVTLRCSSQSGHNTVSWYQQALGQGPQFIFQYYREEENGRGNFPPRFSGLQFPNYSSELNVNALELDDSALYLCASSLIDTGPVRIYEQYFGPGTRLTVT.

V gene TRBV7-8 combines with J gene TRBJ1-2; D might be TRBD1 (5 bases). The CDR3 has 14 amino acids. The V end was cut by 2 bases, the J end by 5 bases, with 12 bases between. Per germline, CDR1 SGHVS and CDR2 FQNEAQ. CDR3 protein: CASSLSRDVYGYTF. The CDR3 DNA follows: TGTGCCAGCAGCTTAAGCCGGGACGTTTATGGCTACACCTTC.

The chain has TRBV7-3 and TRBJ2-3; 10 bases fit TRBD2. The CDR3 spans 15 residues. Germline loops: CDR1 SGHTA, CDR2 FQGTGA. The V and J ends lost 5 bases and 4 bases, in that order; junction bases with no gene match: 6. Here the CDR3 reads CASSPRSGRADTQYF. CDR3 bases: TGTGCCAGCAGCCCCAGGAGCGGGAGGGCAGATACGCAGTATTTT.

In DNA, the CDR3 is TGTGCCACCAGTGCCTTGACTAGCGGGAGGGCCGGTTCCTACAATGAGCAGTTCTTC. Translated, it gives CATSALTSGRAGSYNEQFF. The chain links TRBV24-1 to TRBJ2-1; 14 bases fit TRBD2. The CDR3 runs to 19 residues. Germline assignment: CDR1 KGHDR and CDR2 SFDVKD. The ends lost 5 bases at V and 1 base at J; junction bases unmatched: 9.

This chain uses TRBV5-1 with TRBJ2-7; TRBD2 matches at 7 bases. The J segment lost 3 bases and the V segment lost 4 bases, leaving 7 bases of the junction unmatched. CDR1 is SGHRS and CDR2 is YFSETQ in the germline V gene. The CDR3 totals 14 residues. The CDR3 is CASSESGVFYEQYF. CDR3 nucleotide sequence: TGCGCCAGCAGCGAAAGCGGGGTCTTCTACGAGCAGTACTTC. Looking up the rest from reference TRBV5-1 and TRBJ2-7 gives the full variable domain: KAGVTQTPRYLIKTRGQQVTLSCSPISGHRSVSWYQQTPGQGLQFLFEYFSETQRNKGNFPGRFSGRQFSNSRSEMNVSTLELGDSALYLCASSESGVFYEQYFGPGTRLTVT.

The rearrangement joins TRBV5-6 to TRBJ2-2; D might be TRBD1 (5 bases). The CDR3 totals 15 residues. Germline V lookup: CDR1 SGHDT, CDR2 YYEEEE. Trimming left V 0 bases short and J 5 bases short, with 11 bases between. CDR3: CASSLADRKTGELFF. The CDR3 DNA is TGTGCCAGCAGCTTGGCCGACAGAAAGACCGGGGAGCTGTTTTTT.

This chain joins TRBV25-1 and TRBJ1-5; 10 bases are shared with TRBD1. Looked up from germline, CDR1 is MGHDK and CDR2 is SYGVNS. The CDR3 contains 15 residues. V gave up 3 bases and J gave up 7 bases; unmatched junction bases: 6. CDR3 coding DNA: TGTGCCAGCAGTGAGGGGACAGGGGCTCAGCAGCCCCAGCATTTT. Translating gives CASSEGTGAQQPQHF.

A note on this clone: The junction and the germline gene differ at one end; a read error may be behind it. V and J are TRBV7-6 and TRBJ2-2; D possibly corresponds to TRBD2 (7 bases). The length of the CDR3 is 15 residues. Germline V gene lookup returns CDR1 SGHVS and CDR2 FNYEAQ. CDR3 sequence: CASTLGGGGTGELFF. The CDR3 DNA reads TGTGCCAGCACCTTAGGGGGGGGAGGCACCGGGGAGCTGTTTTTT. Supplemented by reference TRBV7-6 and TRBJ2-2, the full variable domain reads GAGVSQSPRYKVTKRGQDVALRCDPISGHVSLYWYRQALGQGPEFLTYFNYEAQQDKSGLPNDRFSAERPEGSISTLTIQRTEQRDSAMYRCASTLGGGGTGELFFGEGSRLTVL.

J is TRBJ2-4 and V is TRBV5-6; D is possibly TRBD1 or TRBD2 (5 bases each). The CDR3 runs 13 residues. Germline-derived CDR1 and CDR2 are SGHDT and YYEEEE. Trimming cost V 0 bases and J 4 bases, with 5 bases left between them. The CDR3 DNA is TGTGCCAGCAGCTTGGGGGGGAAAAACATTCAGTACTTC. Residues: CASSLGGKNIQYF.

This clone was counted once. This chain's CDR3 is CASSLFRGQYEQYF. The CDR3 DNA reads TGTGCCAGCAGCTTATTCAGGGGGCAATACGAGCAGTACTTC. The chain employs TRBV7-2 and TRBJ2-7, with 8 bases aligning to TRBD1. Germline assignment: CDR1 SGHTA and CDR2 FQGNSA. This CDR3 region has 14 residues. With V trimmed by 2 bases and J by 4 bases, 4 bases remained unmatched.

The genes are TRBV6-2 or TRBV6-3 and TRBJ2-4, with D tentatively TRBD2 (6 bases). The germline V and J ends were trimmed by 2 bases and 0 bases, with 8 bases remaining between them. CDR3 length: 15 residues. Germline CDR1 and CDR2: MNHEY and SVGEGT. The CDR3 region has the DNA TGTGCCAGCAGTTACGGGGGGATAGCCAAAAACATTCAGTACTTC. It translates to CASSYGGIAKNIQYF.